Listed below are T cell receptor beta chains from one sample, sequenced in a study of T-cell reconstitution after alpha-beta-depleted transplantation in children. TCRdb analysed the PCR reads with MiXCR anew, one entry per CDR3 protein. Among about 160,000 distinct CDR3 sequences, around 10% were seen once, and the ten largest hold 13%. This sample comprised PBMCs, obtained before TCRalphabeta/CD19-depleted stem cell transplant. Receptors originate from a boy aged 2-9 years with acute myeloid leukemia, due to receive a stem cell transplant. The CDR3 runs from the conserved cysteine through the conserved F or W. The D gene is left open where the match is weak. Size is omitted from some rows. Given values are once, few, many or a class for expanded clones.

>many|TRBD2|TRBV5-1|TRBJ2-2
CASSSGGQTGELFF
TGCGCCAGCTCTAGCGGGGGACAGACCGGGGAGCTGTTTTTT
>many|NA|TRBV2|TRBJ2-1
CASSELRGNEQFF
TGTGCCAGCAGTGAACTTCGGGGGAATGAGCAGTTCTTC
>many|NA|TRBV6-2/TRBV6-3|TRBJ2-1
CASTPDSYNEQFF
TGTGCCAGCACGCCTGACTCCTACAATGAGCAGTTCTTC
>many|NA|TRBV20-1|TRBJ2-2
CSASDYTGELFF
TGCAGTGCTTCTGACTACACCGGGGAGCTGTTTTTT
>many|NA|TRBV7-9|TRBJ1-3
CASSFEGWANTIYF
TGTGCCAGCAGCTTCGAGGGTTGGGCGAACACCATATATTTT
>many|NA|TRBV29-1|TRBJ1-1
CSVEAALNTEAFF
TGCAGCGTTGAAGCTGCCCTGAACACTGAAGCTTTCTTT
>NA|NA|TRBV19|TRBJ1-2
CASSTPDYFNYNYGYTF
TGTGCCAGTAGTACGCCCGACTACTTTAATTATAACTATGGCTACACCTTC
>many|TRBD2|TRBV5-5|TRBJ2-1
CASSFTSGSSYNEQFF
TGTGCCAGCAGCTTTACTAGCGGGAGCTCCTACAATGAGCAGTTCTTC
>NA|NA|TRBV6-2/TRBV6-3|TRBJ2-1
CASSPPMGLLPNEQFF
TGTGCCAGCAGTCCCCCTATGGGCCTACTTCCTAATGAGCAGTTCTTC
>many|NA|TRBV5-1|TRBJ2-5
CASSHGTPGYF
TGCGCCAGCAGCCACGGAACTCCGGGGTACTTC
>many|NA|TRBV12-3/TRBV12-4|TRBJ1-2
CASSRTRSYGYTF
TGTGCCAGCAGTCGGACCCGTAGCTATGGCTACACCTTC
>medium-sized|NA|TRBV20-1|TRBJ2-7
CSASSRYEQYF
TGCAGTGCTAGTTCGCGGTACGAGCAGTACTTC
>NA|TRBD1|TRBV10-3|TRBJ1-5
CTFSTPTGQGGEGQPQHF
TGTACCTTCAGTACACCCACGGGACAGGGTGGGGAAGGCCAGCCCCAGCATTTT
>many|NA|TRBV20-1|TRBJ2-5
CSAGLIQGRETQYF
TGCAGTGCTGGGTTAATACAGGGAAGAGAGACCCAGTACTTC
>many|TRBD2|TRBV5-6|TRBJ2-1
CASSLAASGRRNEQFF
TGTGCCAGCAGCTTGGCGGCTAGCGGGAGGAGAAATGAGCAGTTCTTC
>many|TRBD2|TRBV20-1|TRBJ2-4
CSARVDLAGAHKNIQSF
TGCAGTGCTAGAGTTGACCTAGCGGGAGCTCACAAAAACATTCAGTCCTTC
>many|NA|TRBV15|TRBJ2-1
CATSREGAPGSYNEQFF
TGTGCCACCAGCAGAGAGGGGGCCCCAGGGTCCTACAATGAGCAGTTCTTC
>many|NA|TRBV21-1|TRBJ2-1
CASSKLRGGLYNEQFF
TGTGCCAGCAGCAAACTCCGGGGGGGGCTCTACAATGAGCAGTTCTTC
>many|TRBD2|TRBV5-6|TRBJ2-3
CASLPRGTSRTDTQYF
TGTGCCAGCTTACCCCGGGGGACTAGCCGCACAGATACGCAGTATTTT
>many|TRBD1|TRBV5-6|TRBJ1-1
CASSQYTGESGNTEAFF
TGTGCCAGCAGTCAGTATACAGGGGAGAGTGGGAACACTGAAGCTTTCTTT
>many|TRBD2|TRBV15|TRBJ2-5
CATSRDWRLAGDLQETQYF
TGTGCCACCAGCAGAGATTGGAGGCTAGCGGGAGATCTGCAAGAGACCCAGTACTTC
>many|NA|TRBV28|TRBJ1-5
CASSLRAVTVNQPQHF
TGTGCCAGCAGTTTGAGGGCAGTCACTGTCAATCAGCCCCAGCATTTT
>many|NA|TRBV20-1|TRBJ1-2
CSVPFYGYTF
TGCAGTGTGCCGTTCTATGGCTACACCTTC
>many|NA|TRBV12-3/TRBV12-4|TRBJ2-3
CASSLRRTDTQYF
TGTGCCAGCAGTCTCCGCCGCACAGATACGCAGTATTTT
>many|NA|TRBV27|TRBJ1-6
CASRWGASSYNSPLHF
TGTGCCAGCAGATGGGGAGCGAGCTCCTATAATTCACCCCTCCACTTT
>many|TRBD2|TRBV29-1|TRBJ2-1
CSVEGGSGTSRYNEQFF
TGCAGCGTTGAGGGGGGGTCCGGGACTAGCCGCTACAATGAGCAGTTCTTC
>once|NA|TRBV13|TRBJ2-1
CASSFLQVTVF
TGTGCCAGCAGCTTCCTACAGGTAACGGTCTTC
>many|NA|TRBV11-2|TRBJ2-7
CASTREDGRYEQYF
TGTGCCAGCACTAGGGAGGACGGACGGTACGAGCAGTACTTC
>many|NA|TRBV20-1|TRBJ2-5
CSAQRETQYF
TGCAGTGCCCAGAGAGAGACCCAGTACTTC
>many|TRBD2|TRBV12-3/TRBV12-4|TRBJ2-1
CASTKTSGGIQFF
TGTGCCAGCACAAAAACTAGCGGGGGCATTCAGTTCTTC
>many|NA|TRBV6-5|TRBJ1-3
CASSLAGRGNTIYF
TGTGCCAGCAGTTTAGCGGGACGGGGAAACACCATATATTTT
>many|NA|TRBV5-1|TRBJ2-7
CASSLGLPYEQYF
TGCGCCAGCAGCTTGGGCCTCCCCTACGAGCAGTACTTC
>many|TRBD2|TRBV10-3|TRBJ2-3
CAISESHSGGRSTDTQYF
TGTGCCATCAGTGAGTCTCATAGCGGGGGGCGAAGCACAGATACGCAGTATTTT
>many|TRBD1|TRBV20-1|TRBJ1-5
CSASPGTGSQPQHF
TGCAGTGCCAGCCCCGGGACAGGGTCCCAGCCCCAGCATTTT
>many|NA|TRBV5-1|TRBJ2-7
CASSPGGSRHEQYF
TGCGCCAGCAGCCCTGGTGGTAGTCGCCACGAGCAGTACTTC
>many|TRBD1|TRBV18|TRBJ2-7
CASSASGTGSIIYEQYF
TGTGCCAGCTCAGCTTCCGGGACAGGGAGTATTATCTACGAGCAGTACTTC
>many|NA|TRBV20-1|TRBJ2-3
CSARRGTDTQYF
TGCAGTGCTAGGAGGGGCACAGATACGCAGTATTTT
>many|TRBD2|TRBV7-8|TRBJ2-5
CASSSPGTSGGRGETQYF
TGTGCCAGCAGCTCCCCCGGGACTAGCGGGGGCCGGGGAGAGACCCAGTACTTC
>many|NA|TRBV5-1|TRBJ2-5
CASSPRGTQETQYF
TGCGCCAGCAGCCCAAGGGGGACGCAAGAGACCCAGTACTTC
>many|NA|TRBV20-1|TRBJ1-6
CSAQERAITSPLHF
TGCAGTGCCCAAGAAAGGGCCATAACTTCACCCCTCCACTTT
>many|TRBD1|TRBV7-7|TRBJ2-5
CASSSGPGQAQELQYF
TGTGCTAGCAGCTCAGGTCCCGGACAGGCGCAAGAGCTCCAGTACTTC
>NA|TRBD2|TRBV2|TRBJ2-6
CAICLEVAGSSGANVLTF
TGTGCCATCTGTTTGGAGGTAGCGGGGAGCTCTGGGGCCAACGTCCTGACTTTC
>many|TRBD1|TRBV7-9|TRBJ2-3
CASSLPNRDRGTDTQYF
TGTGCCAGCAGCTTACCTAACCGGGACAGGGGAACAGATACGCAGTATTTT
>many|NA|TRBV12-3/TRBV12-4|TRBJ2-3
CASSLDSVTTDTQYF
TGTGCCAGCAGTTTGGACAGCGTGACGACAGATACGCAGTATTTT
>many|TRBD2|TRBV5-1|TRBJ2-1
CASSLTSGSWGEQFF
TGCGCCAGCAGCTTAACTAGCGGGAGTTGGGGTGAGCAGTTCTTC
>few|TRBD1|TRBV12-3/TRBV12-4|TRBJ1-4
CASSWGQVGTNEKLFF
TGTGCCAGCAGTTGGGGACAGGTTGGGACTAATGAAAAACTGTTTTTT
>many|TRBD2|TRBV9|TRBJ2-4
CASSVLAGGAKNIQYF
TGTGCCAGCAGCGTGTTAGCGGGGGGGGCCAAAAACATTCAGTACTTC
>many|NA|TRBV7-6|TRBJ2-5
CASSHFQETQYF
TGTGCCAGCAGCCACTTCCAAGAGACCCAGTACTTC
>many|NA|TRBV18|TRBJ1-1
CASSPRTNRGNTEAFF
TGTGCCAGCTCGCCGAGGACCAACCGGGGGAACACTGAAGCTTTCTTT
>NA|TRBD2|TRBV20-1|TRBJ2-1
CSAPTSGGAGGYNEQFF
TGCAGTGCGCCGACTAGCGGGGGGGCCGGAGGGTACAATGAGCAGTTCTTC